Listed below are T cell receptor beta chains from one sample, sequenced in a study of molecular identifiers for immune sequencing clone quantification. MiXCR, run by TCRdb on the PCR reads, gives a single entry per CDR3 protein. The sample carries tens of thousands of distinct CDR3 sequences, 17% recorded once. Sequencing was done on a sample of naive CD8+ T cells from blood, with Jurkat cell RNA spiked in. These receptors were collected from a human donor in good health. Some libraries in this study had Jurkat cell RNA spiked in. Both conserved end residues are part of each CDR3. The order of the fields is J gene, clone size, V gene, CDR3 protein. Some rows mark clone size as missing; the rest say once, few, many or name a class of expanded clone.

TRBJ2-5 many TRBV10-3 CAISAGTLETQYF
TRBJ2-2 many TRBV20-1 CSARERLAVNTGELFF
TRBJ2-5 few TRBV7-9 CASGPTIEETQYF
TRBJ1-4 NA TRBV12-3/TRBV12-4 CASSPGQDSTNEKLFF
TRBJ1-5 many TRBV19 CASSAAGGAGTDNQPQHF
TRBJ2-7 many TRBV6-2/TRBV6-3 CASSYSEPSSYEQYF
TRBJ1-4 many TRBV4-2 CASSLGATNEKLFF
TRBJ2-2 NA TRBV29-1 CSVEDLPSGGLFF
TRBJ2-7 many TRBV5-8 CASSLGTGANEQYF
TRBJ2-3 many TRBV27 CASSMGRVLTDTQYF
TRBJ2-1 many TRBV18 CASSPDRTPYNEQFF
TRBJ2-4 many TRBV7-6 CASSLAHRKVKNIQYF
TRBJ2-7 NA TRBV12-3/TRBV12-4 CASSFSMAREVYEQYF
TRBJ2-7 many TRBV5-1 CASSLAGSTYEQYF
TRBJ2-3 many TRBV4-3 CASSQVASGTDTQYF
TRBJ1-3 many TRBV28 CASSERGPSGNTIYF
TRBJ2-3 many TRBV4-3 CASSQDSPRDRITDTQYF
TRBJ2-2 many TRBV12-3/TRBV12-4 CASSISPTRDSRNTGELFF
TRBJ2-7 many TRBV20-1 CSARASEDSYEQYF
TRBJ1-2 many TRBV29-1 CSVYDFGTGDDYGYTF
TRBJ1-3 many TRBV27 CASSFSGQGGGNTIYF
TRBJ2-3 few TRBV19 CVSSIQAAGRTDTQYF
TRBJ2-7 many TRBV7-2 CASSLPWGQTLSSYEQYF
TRBJ2-5 many TRBV11-2 CASSRIQGVQETQYF
TRBJ2-3 many TRBV6-1 CASSEGFFEDTQYF
TRBJ1-2 many TRBV30 CAWSLLGTYGYTF
TRBJ2-6 many TRBV4-3 CASSQELGFGANVLTF